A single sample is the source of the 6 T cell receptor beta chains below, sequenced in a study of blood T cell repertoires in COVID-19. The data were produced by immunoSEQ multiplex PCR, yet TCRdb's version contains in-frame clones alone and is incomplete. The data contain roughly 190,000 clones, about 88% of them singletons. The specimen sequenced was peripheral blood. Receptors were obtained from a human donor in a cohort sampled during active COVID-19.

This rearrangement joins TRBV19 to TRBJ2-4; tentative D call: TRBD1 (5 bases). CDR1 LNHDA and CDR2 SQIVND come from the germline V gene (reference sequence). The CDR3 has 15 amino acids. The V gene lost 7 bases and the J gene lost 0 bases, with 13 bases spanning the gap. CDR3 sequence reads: CASNDRYLAKNIQYF. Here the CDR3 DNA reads TGTGCCAGTAACGACAGATATCTAGCCAAAAACATTCAGTACTTC.

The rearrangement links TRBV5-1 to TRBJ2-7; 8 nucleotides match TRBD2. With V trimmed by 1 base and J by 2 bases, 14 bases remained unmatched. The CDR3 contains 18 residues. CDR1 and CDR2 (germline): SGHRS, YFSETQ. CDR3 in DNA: TGCGCCAGCAGCTTGATGTTGTCCAGCGGGAGCCCCACCTACGAGCAGTACTTC. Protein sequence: CASSLMLSSGSPTYEQYF. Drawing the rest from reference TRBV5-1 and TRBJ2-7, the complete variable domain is KAGVTQTPRYLIKTRGQQVTLSCSPISGHRSVSWYQQTPGQGLQFLFEYFSETQRNKGNFPGRFSGRQFSNSRSEMNVSTLELGDSALYLCASSLMLSSGSPTYEQYFGPGTRLTVT.

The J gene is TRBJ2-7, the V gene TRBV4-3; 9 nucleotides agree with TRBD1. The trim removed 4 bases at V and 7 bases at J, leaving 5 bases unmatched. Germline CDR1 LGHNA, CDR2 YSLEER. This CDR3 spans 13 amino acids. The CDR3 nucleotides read TGCGCCAGCAGCCGCGACAGGGGGTGGGAGCAGTACTTC. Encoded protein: CASSRDRGWEQYF.

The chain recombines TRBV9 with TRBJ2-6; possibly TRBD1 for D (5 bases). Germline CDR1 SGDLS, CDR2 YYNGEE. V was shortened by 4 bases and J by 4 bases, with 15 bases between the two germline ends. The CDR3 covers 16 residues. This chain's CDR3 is CASSPPQAGGANVLTF. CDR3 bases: TGTGCCAGCAGCCCGCCCCAAGCAGGGGGGGCCAACGTCCTGACTTTC.

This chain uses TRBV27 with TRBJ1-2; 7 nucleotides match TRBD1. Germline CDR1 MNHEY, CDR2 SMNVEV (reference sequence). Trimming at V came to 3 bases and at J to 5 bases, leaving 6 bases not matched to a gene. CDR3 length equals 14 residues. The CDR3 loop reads CASSFDRVGYGYTF. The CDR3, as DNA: TGTGCCAGCAGTTTTGACAGGGTAGGGTATGGCTACACCTTC.

The CDR3 nucleotides read TGTGCCAGCAGCCCCGGACTAGCGGCCTACGAGCAGTACTTC. It specifies CASSPGLAAYEQYF. This chain uses TRBV2 with TRBJ2-7; TRBD2 aligns across 10 bases. CDR1 SNHLY and CDR2 FYNNEI come from the germline V gene. Germline trimming cut 6 bases from V and 2 bases from J; bases unmatched to any gene: 4. The CDR3 extends over 14 amino acids.